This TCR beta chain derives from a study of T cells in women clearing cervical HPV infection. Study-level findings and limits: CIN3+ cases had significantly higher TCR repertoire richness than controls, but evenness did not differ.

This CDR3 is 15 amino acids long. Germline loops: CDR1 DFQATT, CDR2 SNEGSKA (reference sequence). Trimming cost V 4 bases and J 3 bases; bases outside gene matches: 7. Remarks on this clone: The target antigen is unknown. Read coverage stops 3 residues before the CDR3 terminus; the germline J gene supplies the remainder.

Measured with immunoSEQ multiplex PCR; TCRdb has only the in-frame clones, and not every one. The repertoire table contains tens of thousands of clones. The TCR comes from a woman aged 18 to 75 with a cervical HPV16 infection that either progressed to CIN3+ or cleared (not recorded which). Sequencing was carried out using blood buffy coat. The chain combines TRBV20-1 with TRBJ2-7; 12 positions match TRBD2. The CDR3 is CSAIDPSGRVYEQYF. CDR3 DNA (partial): TGCAGTGCTATAGACCCTAGCGGGAGGGTCTACGAG.